This TCR beta chain was documented in a study of blood T cell repertoires in COVID-19. Assay used: immunoSEQ multiplex PCR; TCRdb lists only in-frame clones, some missing. The table includes approximately 300,000 clones, more than 85% detected once. CDR3 length: 15 residues. Germline-derived CDR1 and CDR2 are SEHNR and FQNEAQ (reference sequence). V trimming: 5 bases; J trimming: 3 bases; junction bases outside the gene matches: 8. This sequence originates from a woman aged 30 to 39 who had been exposed to COVID-19. Sequencing was done on a sample of PBMCs or T cells enriched from blood (not recorded which). The gene calls are TRBV7-9 and TRBJ2-3; 7 nucleotides match TRBD1. The CDR3 sequence is CASSPDRVPTDTQYF. CDR3 nucleotide sequence: TGTGCCAGCAGCCCAGACAGGGTCCCTACAGATACGCAGTATTTT.